This T cell receptor beta chain originates from a study of blood T cell repertoires in COVID-19. Study overall: Whether acute or convalescent, the COVID-19 samples came from the United States, Italy and Spain. T cells, B-cell-depleted T cells, or PBMCs provided the cDNA or gDNA that served as material.

Germline-derived CDR1 and CDR2 are SGHRS and YFSETQ. CDR3 size: 11 residues. V was cut by 4 bases and J by 1 base, with 2 bases left in between. In the study's own analysis: Cell counts per sample came from amplifying reference gene primers. The data were produced by immunoSEQ multiplex PCR, yet TCRdb's version contains in-frame clones alone and is incomplete. The DNA was the basis for D and trimming; V, J and clone size are from that table. The sample carries 280,000 or so clones, 75% to 90% recorded once. The sample consisted of peripheral blood. This receptor was identified in a woman aged 55-69 years with acute or convalescent COVID-19. The chain combines TRBV5-1 with TRBJ2-5; no clear D gene. CDR3 region: CASSLQETQYF. The DNA for the CDR3 is TGCGCCAGCAGCCTCCAAGAGACCCAGTACTTC.